The TCR beta chain described here comes from a study of T cell changes during pregnancy in multiple sclerosis. Some clones are missing from TCRdb's copy, which holds only in-frame ones; the method was immunoSEQ multiplex PCR. This table holds approximately 49,000 clones, roughly 92% found once. Germline-derived CDR1 and CDR2 are LGHNA and YNFKEQ. The CDR3 contains 12 residues. Trimming cost V 0 bases and J 6 bases, with 3 bases left between them. This clone was seen only a few times. This TCR was recovered from a female donor in good health, enrolled as a control in a pregnancy study. The V call is TRBV4-2, the J call TRBJ2-1; D not certain. This material consisted of CD4+ T cells from peripheral blood mononuclear cells, taken in the second trimester of pregnancy. The CDR3 nucleotides read TGTGCCAGCAGCCAAGATAGCAATGAGCAGTTCTTC. Protein: CASSQDSNEQFF.